The TCR beta chain described here comes from a study of OX40 agonist ivuxolimab in advanced cancers. The ends were cut back, 5 bases at V and 3 bases at J, with 14 bases in the middle. Germline-derived CDR1 and CDR2 are SEHNR and FQNEAQ (reference sequence). This CDR3 spans 15 amino acids. In this sample, this clone turned up once. The method was immunoSEQ multiplex PCR; TCRdb's version includes in-frame clones alone and lacks a portion of them. The table has roughly 60,000 clones, around 83% seen once. The material was CD4+ or CD8+ T cells sorted from blood, obtained in a trial of the OX40 agonist ivuxolimab. This chain joins TRBV7-9 and TRBJ1-3; tentatively, D is TRBD1 (6 bases). This TCR came from an adult with an advanced solid tumor such as melanoma, head and neck, liver or kidney cancer. This CDR3 reads CASSAGQSIGNTIYF. Here the CDR3 DNA reads TGTGCCAGCAGCGCAGGACAGTCTATTGGAAACACCATATATTTT.